One and the same sample provided the 17 T cell receptor beta chains below, sequenced in a study of control samples from healthy donors and cancer patients. TCRdb's copy holds only in-frame clones and misses some; the assay was immunoSEQ multiplex PCR. The sample has 160,000 or so clones, 96% seen once; the top ten hold 0.85% to 1.3%. The sample taken for sequencing was blood. The receptors come from a woman aged 25 to 39 in good health.

The rearrangement links TRBV4-1 to TRBJ2-5; D is uncertain. CDR3 size: 15 residues. V lost 0 bases and J lost 5, with 13 bases in between. Germline loops: CDR1 MGHRA, CDR2 YSYEKL. The CDR3 sequence: CASSQEGPGRETQYF. CDR3 nucleotides: TGCGCCAGCAGCCAAGAAGGCCCCGGGCGGGAGACCCAGTACTTC.

The chain uses TRBV5-1 and TRBJ2-6; D might be TRBD2 (5 bases). This CDR3 is built from 17 residues. V lost 0 bases and J 0 bases, leaving 10 bases between the germline ends. Germline-derived CDR1 and CDR2 are SGHRS and YFSETQ. The CDR3 bases are TGCGCCAGCAGCTTGGCCGGGGAGAGCTCTGGGGCCAACGTCCTGACTTTC. Translation: CASSLAGESSGANVLTF.

The chain is built from TRBV30 and TRBJ2-3, with D tentatively TRBD2 (6 bases). CDR3 length: 14 amino acids. V lost 4 bases and J 2 bases, leaving 13 bases between the germline ends. Germline CDR1 reads GTSNPN; CDR2 reads SVGIG (reference sequence). This chain's CDR3 is CAWKRRGHTDTQYF. The CDR3 DNA reads as TGTGCCTGGAAACGGCGGGGCCACACAGATACGCAGTATTTT.

The V gene is TRBV28, the J gene TRBJ1-2; a possible D gene is TRBD1 (6 bases). The CDR3 covers 13 residues. Germline CDR1 MDHEN, CDR2 SYDVKM. Trimming pared 2 bases from V and 7 bases from J, leaving 11 bases between. For the CDR3, the DNA is TGTGCCAGCAGTTTAGACAGGTTATCTGGCTACACCTTC. Translated, it gives CASSLDRLSGYTF.

The V gene is TRBV5-1, the J gene TRBJ1-2; TRBD1 matches 7 bases. Looked up from germline, CDR1 is SGHRS and CDR2 is YFSETQ. The length of the CDR3 is 14 residues. The V and J ends lost 4 bases and 0 bases, in that order; junction bases with no gene match: 3. In DNA, the CDR3 is TGCGCCAGCAGCCAACAGGGGCCTAACTATGGCTACACCTTC. Protein product: CASSQQGPNYGYTF.

V usage is TRBV6-1 and J usage is TRBJ1-4; D is undetermined. The CDR3 is 15 residues long. CDR1 and CDR2 (germline): MNHNS, SASEGT. The V gene lost 3 bases and the J gene lost 7 bases, with 15 bases spanning the gap. The chain's CDR3 is CASSDTNGRFEKLFF. The CDR3 bases are TGTGCCAGCAGTGATACGAATGGACGGTTTGAAAAACTGTTTTTT.

The chain has TRBV4-2 and TRBJ1-1; TRBD1 might be the D (5 bases). This CDR3 has 14 residues. The germline gives CDR1 LGHNA, CDR2 YNFKEQ. The V and J ends lost 0 bases and 6 bases respectively, with 11 bases between them. The CDR3 region has the DNA TGTGCCAGCAGCCAAGATGGGGCCCGCTCTGAAGCTTTCTTT. It specifies CASSQDGARSEAFF.

The chain links TRBV28 to TRBJ1-5; D is possibly TRBD1 (6 bases). Trimming removed 1 base at V and 5 bases at J, with 15 bases between. The CDR3 is made up of 16 amino acids. Germline V gene data show CDR1 as MDHEN and CDR2 as SYDVKM. The chain's CDR3 is CASSLLGGPGDQPQHF. CDR3 sequence (DNA): TGTGCCAGCAGTTTATTGGGGGGGCCTGGAGATCAGCCCCAGCATTTT.

This clone was recorded once. The chain recombines TRBV2 with TRBJ1-1; D may be TRBD1 (5 bases). Germline CDR1 and CDR2: SNHLY and FYNNEI. The CDR3 sequence is 13 residues long. V lost 3 bases and J 4 bases, leaving 9 bases between the germline ends. In nucleotides, the CDR3 is TGTGCCAGCAGTGACAGGGTGAGCACTGAAGCTTTCTTT. Translated, it gives CASSDRVSTEAFF.

The chain employs TRBV5-6 and TRBJ2-5, with a weak D call TRBD2 (6 bases). V lost 4 bases and J 2 bases, leaving 15 bases between the germline ends. This CDR3 has 15 residues. Germline CDR1 and CDR2: SGHDT and YYEEEE. The CDR3 coding sequence is TGTGCCAGCAGCCTAAACGGGGGTCGGCAAGAGACCCAGTACTTC. Protein: CASSLNGGRQETQYF.

The chain couples TRBV6-6 to TRBJ1-2; 10 bases map to TRBD1. V was clipped by 2 bases and J by 5 bases; unmatched bases: 5. CDR3 length equals 15 residues. The germline V gene encodes CDR1 MNHNY and CDR2 SVGAGI (reference sequence). The CDR3 coding sequence is TGTGCCAGCAGTTACCCCGGACAGGGGGAGTATGGCTACACCTTC. This translates into CASSYPGQGEYGYTF.

This sequence joins TRBV30 and TRBJ2-2; 8 nucleotides match TRBD1. With V trimmed by 3 bases and J by 6 bases, 6 bases remained unmatched. Germline V lookup: CDR1 GTSNPN, CDR2 SVGIG (reference sequence). The length of the CDR3 is 14 residues. This chain's CDR3 is CAWRPGGVAGELFF. In DNA, the CDR3 is TGTGCCTGGAGGCCAGGGGGCGTGGCCGGGGAGCTGTTTTTT. Filled out from reference TRBV30 and TRBJ2-2, the complete variable domain reads SQTIHQWPATLVQPVGSPLSLECTVEGTSNPNLYWYRQAAGRGLQLLFYSVGIGQISSEVPQNLSASRPQDRQFILSSKKLLLSDSGFYLCAWRPGGVAGELFFGEGSRLTVL.

The chain couples TRBV16 to TRBJ1-3; tentative D call: TRBD1 (5 bases). The CDR3 is made up of 15 amino acids. Trimming left V 4 bases short and J 0 bases short, with 10 bases between. CDR1 and CDR2 (germline): KGHSY, FQNENV. The CDR3 spells CASSLTGLSGNTIYF. The CDR3 DNA is TGTGCCAGCAGCCTAACGGGACTCTCTGGAAACACCATATATTTT.

This rearrangement joins TRBV5-4 to TRBJ1-1; 9 bases fit TRBD1. The germline CDR1 and CDR2 sequences are SGHNT and YYREEE (reference sequence). J lost 0 bases, V lost 4 bases, and 7 bases had no gene match. The CDR3 is made up of 16 amino acids. The CDR3 DNA reads TGTGCCAGCAGCGAAAGGACAGGGGTTTTGAACACTGAAGCTTTCTTT. This encodes CASSERTGVLNTEAFF.

V usage is TRBV7-9 and J usage is TRBJ1-3; D possibly corresponds to TRBD1 (5 bases). Germline CDR1 SEHNR, CDR2 FQNEAQ (reference sequence). The CDR3 covers 16 residues. Trimming removed 5 bases from V and 0 bases from J, with 14 bases in between. This CDR3 is CASSPRTGVSGNTIYF. CDR3 DNA: TGTGCCAGCAGCCCTCGCACAGGAGTCTCTGGAAACACCATATATTTT.

The V and J genes are TRBV6-6 and TRBJ1-5; maybe TRBD1 (5 bases). V dropped 10 bases and J dropped 7 bases, with 11 bases sitting between them. This CDR3 has 11 amino acids. Germline CDR1 MNHNY, CDR2 SVGAGI (reference sequence). DNA of the CDR3: TGTGCCACTGCAACAGGACAGCCCCAGCATTTT. Protein sequence: CATATGQPQHF.

The chain uses TRBV4-2 and TRBJ1-2; D gene unclear. The CDR3 covers 15 residues. Germline V CDR1 and CDR2: LGHNA, YNFKEQ. The V gene lost 0 bases and the J gene lost 4 bases, with 12 bases spanning the gap. In DNA, the CDR3 is TGTGCCAGCAGCCAAGAGACGTCGTCCGCCTATGGCTACACCTTC. Translating it yields CASSQETSSAYGYTF.